Shown below are 15 T cell receptor beta chains from a single sample sequenced in a study of cytomegalovirus exposure and HLA in healthy donors. It was with 60 Vbeta and 13 Jbeta primers that the PCR ran. Sequencing used immunoSEQ multiplex PCR; TCRdb keeps in-frame clones, though not all of them. Among over 150,000 clones, 80% were seen once, and the ten largest hold around 9.8%. The sample was PBMCs. The receptors derive from a man aged 18 to 30 in good health and CMV-seropositive.

The chain has TRBV5-8 and TRBJ1-4; D call uncertain. V dropped 4 bases and J dropped 2 bases, with 15 bases sitting between them. Germline lookup yields CDR1 SGHTS and CDR2 YDEGEE. The CDR3 extends over 16 amino acids. The CDR3 loop is CASSPVFSSTNEKLFF. The CDR3, as DNA: TGTGCCAGCAGCCCGGTCTTCTCCTCGACTAATGAAAAACTGTTTTTT.

The chain couples TRBV7-7 to TRBJ2-1, with 14 bases identical to TRBD2. J was trimmed by 8 bases and V by 5 bases; bases with no gene match: 5. The germline V gene encodes CDR1 SSHAT and CDR2 FNYEAQ (reference sequence). CDR3 length: 15 residues. The CDR3 region has the DNA TGTGCCAGCAGCATGGGACTAGCGGGAGTCCATGAGCAGTTCTTC. Its translation: CASSMGLAGVHEQFF.

The chain uses TRBV29-1 and TRBJ2-5; no reliable D call. The germline V gene encodes CDR1 SQVTM and CDR2 ANQGSEA. The CDR3 sequence is 11 residues long. V was pared by 3 bases and J by 5 bases, with 7 bases between. The CDR3 loop is CSVDSGETQYF. DNA of the CDR3: TGCAGCGTTGACAGTGGCGAGACCCAGTACTTC.

The V gene is TRBV27, the J gene TRBJ1-2, with 8 bases lining up with TRBD1. The V segment lost 7 bases and the J segment 7 bases; nucleotides outside the gene matches: 8. The CDR3 is made up of 13 amino acids. The germline gives CDR1 MNHEY, CDR2 SMNVEV (reference sequence). The CDR3 loop reads CASTTGGSSGYTF. CDR3 DNA sequence: TGTGCCAGCACCACAGGGGGTTCGTCTGGCTACACCTTC.

Concerning this clone itself: This sample includes further DNA sequences coding for the same CDR3. V usage is TRBV5-3 and J usage is TRBJ1-2; 9 bases are shared with TRBD1. TRBV5-3 is filed as an ORF, its function uncertain. This CDR3 comprises 18 residues. After removal of 5 bases from V and 4 bases from J, the junction contained 18 bases not matched to a gene. CDR3 DNA sequence: TGTGCCAGAAGTTGCCGTGTGGGACAGGGAAGTCTTCCCTATGGCTACACCTTC. Its translation is CARSCRVGQGSLPYGYTF.

The sample holds a few counts of this clone. The chain combines TRBV10-2 with TRBJ2-7, with D possibly TRBD2 on 5 matching bases. The CDR3 runs to 14 residues. CDR1 and CDR2 (germline): WSHSY, SAAADI. The germline V and J ends were trimmed by 4 bases and 0 bases, with 10 bases remaining between them. DNA of the CDR3: TGCGCCAGCAGTGGGACTCTGAGCTCCTACGAGCAGTACTTC. Protein product: CASSGTLSSYEQYF.

This clone was counted between two and nine times. V and J are TRBV6-5 and TRBJ2-5, with TRBD1 matching over 9 bases. This CDR3 has 15 residues. V was clipped by 2 bases and J by 10 bases; unmatched bases: 11. Germline V gene data show CDR1 as MNHEY and CDR2 as SVGAGI. CDR3 in DNA: TGTGCCAGCAGTTACCGGGACAGGGAGGCTAAGGGCCAGTACTTC. It specifies CASSYRDREAKGQYF.

The chain carries TRBV5-1 and TRBJ1-1; no firm D call. V was cut by 1 base and J by 8 bases, with 3 bases left in between. The CDR3 is 10 residues long. CDR1 is SGHRS, CDR2 YFSETQ, per germline. CDR3 region: CASSLSEAFF. CDR3 DNA sequence: TGCGCCAGCAGCTTGTCGGAAGCTTTCTTT.

This clone was observed a handful of times. J is TRBJ2-2 and V is TRBV6-4, with no clear D. Trimming left V 0 bases short and J 4 bases short, with 18 bases between. CDR1 is MRHNA, CDR2 SNTAGT, per germline. This CDR3 has 18 amino acids. The CDR3 sequence is CASSDSPNPQVPTGELFF. CDR3 in DNA: TGTGCCAGCAGTGACTCGCCCAACCCCCAGGTGCCCACCGGGGAGCTGTTTTTT.

This chain links TRBV10-3 with TRBJ1-2; TRBD1 aligns across 7 bases. There are 15 residues in the CDR3. Germline CDR1 reads ENHRY; CDR2 reads SYGVKD. The trim removed 4 bases at V and 4 bases at J, leaving 9 bases unmatched. The CDR3 loop is CAISGQGQKPYGYTF. CDR3 nucleotides: TGTGCCATCAGTGGACAGGGCCAGAAGCCCTATGGCTACACCTTC.

This sequence joins TRBV5-4 and TRBJ2-1; 9 nucleotides align to TRBD2. Trimming took 0 bases from V and 3 from J; bases not matched to a gene: 4. The length of the CDR3 is 16 residues. Germline CDR1 SGHNT, CDR2 YYREEE (reference sequence). The DNA for the CDR3 is TGTGCCAGCAGCTTGGCCGCGGGGGGGGACTACAATGAGCAGTTCTTC. Residues: CASSLAAGGDYNEQFF.

This clone was counted a few times. The chain couples TRBV27 to TRBJ1-2; 12 bases match TRBD1. The CDR3 runs to 15 residues. CDR1 is MNHEY, CDR2 SMNVEV, per germline (reference sequence). J gave up 7 bases and V 5 bases, and 8 bases lay outside the gene matches. The CDR3 spells CASSLRDRGQSGYTF. The CDR3 bases are TGTGCCAGCAGTCTCCGGGACAGGGGGCAGAGTGGCTACACCTTC.

This chain joins TRBV19 and TRBJ2-7; D perhaps matches TRBD2 (7 bases). V was shortened by 0 bases and J by 0 bases, with 12 bases between the two germline ends. The CDR3 runs to 16 residues. The germline V gene encodes CDR1 LNHDA and CDR2 SQIVND (reference sequence). The CDR3 bases are TGTGCCAGTAGTATAGATCGAGGGGGGGCCTCCTACGAGCAGTACTTC. Translating it yields CASSIDRGGASYEQYF.

This sequence joins TRBV11-2 and TRBJ2-7, with D maybe TRBD1 (6 bases). This CDR3 is built from 16 residues. Germline V lookup: CDR1 SGHAT, CDR2 FQNNGV. Trimming cost V 0 bases and J 4 bases, with 16 bases left between them. The CDR3 here is CASSLDYRVKTYEQYF. The CDR3 DNA sequence: TGTGCCAGCAGCTTAGATTACAGGGTAAAGACTTACGAGCAGTACTTC. Based on the CDR3 plus reference TRBV11-2 and TRBJ2-7, the full variable domain is EAGVAQSPRYKIIEKRQSVAFWCNPISGHATLYWYQQILGQGPKLLIQFQNNGVVDDSQLPKDRFSAERLKGVDSTLKIQPAKLEDSAVYLCASSLDYRVKTYEQYFGPGTRLTVT.

The J gene is TRBJ1-5, the V gene TRBV4-1; 7 nucleotides match TRBD1. The germline V gene encodes CDR1 MGHRA and CDR2 YSYEKL. The CDR3 runs to 16 residues. The V and J ends lost 2 bases and 3 bases, in that order; junction bases with no gene match: 7. CDR3 coding DNA: TGCGCCAGCAGCCAACTACAGACAGGGCCCAATCAGCCCCAGCATTTT. Protein: CASSQLQTGPNQPQHF.